The clone carrying this T cell receptor beta chain was counted ten times or more. The data were taken from a study of T and B cells in COVID-19 patients. Each TRB amplification used roughly 250-550 ng of genomic DNA from blood. TRB rearrangements were amplified by multiplex PCR with BIOMED2 TRB-A/B primers. TCRdb ran MiXCR on the multiplex PCR reads and lists one entry per CDR3 protein. The table lists about 16,000 distinct CDR3 sequences, about 30% of them singletons. Sequencing was performed on blood. The source is a human donor who had recovered from COVID-19.

CDR3 protein: CASSAKGTANTGELFF. DNA for the CDR3: TGTGCCAGCAGCGCGAAAGGAACCGCGAACACCGGGGAGCTGTTTTTT. V and J are TRBV5-5 and TRBJ2-2, with D unclear. The CDR3 is made up of 16 amino acids. Germline CDR1 and CDR2: SGHKS and YYEKEE (reference sequence). Trimming cost V 4 bases and J 0 bases, with 13 bases left between them.